This passage covers 31 T cell receptor beta chains from one sample sequenced in a study of cytomegalovirus exposure and HLA in healthy donors. PCR employed 60 Vbeta and 13 Jbeta primers. The table came from immunoSEQ multiplex PCR; TCRdb's copy has only in-frame clones and leaves some out. This table holds 170,000 or so clones, roughly four fifths found once. The source material was PBMCs. Receptors were obtained from a man aged 18 to 29 in good health and CMV-seronegative.

The genes are TRBV2 and TRBJ2-7, with 7 bases identical to TRBD1. The length of the CDR3 is 12 residues. Germline assignment: CDR1 SNHLY and CDR2 FYNNEI. V shed 6 bases, J shed 4 bases, and the junction held 3 bases outside the gene matches. The CDR3 nucleotides read TGTGCCAGCAGGGACAGGTTGTACGAGCAGTACTTC. It encodes CASRDRLYEQYF.

The sample holds a few counts of this clone. The CDR3 nucleotides are TGCGCCAGCAGCCAAGGAGGCGGGGTTAATCAGCCCCAGCATTTT. This codes for CASSQGGGVNQPQHF. The chain couples TRBV4-1 to TRBJ1-5; D uncertain. The CDR3 totals 15 residues. V was shortened by 1 base and J by 4 bases, with 11 bases between the two germline ends. Germline V gives CDR1 MGHRA, CDR2 YSYEKL.

The chain links TRBV5-5 to TRBJ2-2, with 8 bases fitting TRBD2. The CDR3 loop spans 15 amino acids. Germline CDR1 reads SGHKS; CDR2 reads YYEKEE (reference sequence). V lost 0 bases and J lost 6; bases outside the gene matches: 4. The CDR3 region is CASSLEGREAGELFF. The CDR3, as DNA: TGTGCCAGCAGCTTGGAGGGGCGGGAGGCCGGGGAGCTGTTTTTT.

The chain has TRBV30 and TRBJ1-1; no reliable D call. CDR3 length: 14 amino acids. The germline gives CDR1 GTSNPN, CDR2 SVGIG (reference sequence). V shed 1 base and J shed 3 bases, with 12 bases lying between them. CDR3 nucleotides: TGTGCCTGGAGTGGGCACAGATATTACACTGAAGCTTTCTTT. Translated, it gives CAWSGHRYYTEAFF.

The rearrangement uses TRBV28 and TRBJ1-1; no firm D call. The V end was cut by 2 bases, the J end by 1 base, with 8 bases between. The CDR3 has 14 residues. The germline CDR1 and CDR2 sequences are MDHEN and SYDVKM. Written as DNA, the CDR3 is TGTGCCAGCAGTTTACTCGGGGAGAACACTGAAGCTTTCTTT. Encoded protein: CASSLLGENTEAFF. Variable domain in full (rest from reference TRBV28 and TRBJ1-1): DVKVTQSSRYLVKRTGEKVFLECVQDMDHENMFWYRQDPGLGLRLIYFSYDVKMKEKGDIPEGYSVSREKKERFSLILESASTNQTSMYLCASSLLGENTEAFFGQGTRLTVV.

This chain links TRBV4-3 with TRBJ1-5; TRBD1 might be the D (5 bases). Germline-derived CDR1 and CDR2 are LGHNA and YSLEER. The CDR3 covers 13 residues. Trimming shortened V by 0 bases and J by 7 bases, and 7 bases separated the two germline ends. CDR3 sequence: CASSQDGGQPQHF. The CDR3 DNA sequence: TGCGCCAGCAGCCAAGATGGGGGGCAGCCCCAGCATTTT.

For the CDR3, the DNA is TGTGCCAGCTCCGACACGTCCCCTCGTTATGGCTACACCTTC. Translated: CASSDTSPRYGYTF. The rearrangement uses TRBV18 and TRBJ1-2; the D is unclear. This CDR3 is 14 amino acids long. Per the germline V gene, CDR1 is KGHSH and CDR2 is LQKENI. Trimming removed 6 bases at V and 5 bases at J, with 16 bases between.

The chain links TRBV10-3 to TRBJ1-2, with D perhaps TRBD1 (5 bases). The CDR3 sequence is 13 residues long. V shed 6 bases and J shed 2 bases, with 10 bases lying between them. The germline V gene has CDR1 ENHRY and CDR2 SYGVKD. CDR3 DNA sequence: TGTGCCATCAGCCCAGCAGGGAACTATGGCTACACCTTC. It specifies CAISPAGNYGYTF.

This sequence joins TRBV11-3 and TRBJ2-1; possibly TRBD2 for D (5 bases). Germline V gives CDR1 SGHNT, CDR2 YENEEA. The CDR3 contains 16 residues. Trimming removed 0 bases from V and 9 bases from J, with 18 bases in between. CDR3 DNA: TGTGCCAGCAGCTTAGATCGCCTAGCTAGTTTGGGTGAGCAGTTCTTC. This gives the protein CASSLDRLASLGEQFF.

This clone has a count of ten or more. V usage is TRBV27 and J usage is TRBJ2-1, with 7 bases lining up with TRBD2. The CDR3 length is 16 residues. J gave up 5 bases and V 2 bases, and 9 bases lay outside the gene matches. Germline-derived CDR1 and CDR2 are MNHEY and SMNVEV (reference sequence). CDR3 region: CASSLPLGGGNNEQFF. The CDR3, as DNA: TGTGCCAGCAGTTTACCGCTTGGGGGAGGGAACAATGAGCAGTTCTTC.

The V gene is TRBV19, the J gene TRBJ2-1; possibly TRBD1 for D (6 bases). The germline V gene encodes CDR1 LNHDA and CDR2 SQIVND (reference sequence). Trimming removed 4 bases at V and 10 bases at J, with 11 bases between. The CDR3 length is 12 residues. DNA for the CDR3: TGTGCCAGTAGTACACAGGGACGAGAGCAGTTCTTC. It yields the protein CASSTQGREQFF.

The rearrangement joins TRBV4-3 to TRBJ1-5; 9 bases fit TRBD1. The CDR3 has 16 amino acids. Germline values: CDR1 LGHNA, CDR2 YSLEER. Losses at the gene ends were 0 bases for V and 7 bases for J; bases not matched to a gene: 7. CDR3 in amino acids: CASSQEYGGQGQPQHF. CDR3 in DNA: TGCGCCAGCAGCCAAGAATACGGGGGACAGGGCCAGCCCCAGCATTTT.

The rearrangement joins TRBV2 to TRBJ2-2; a possible D gene is TRBD2 (5 bases). The germline gives CDR1 SNHLY, CDR2 FYNNEI. The CDR3 covers 15 residues. V dropped 10 bases and J dropped 4 bases, with 19 bases sitting between them. The CDR3 DNA sequence: TGTGCCACCCAGCCGGTGGGAGTAGGCACCGGGGAGCTGTTTTTT. Protein product: CATQPVGVGTGELFF.

This clone was seen a handful of times. The V gene is TRBV5-1, the J gene TRBJ1-4, with 7 bases matching TRBD1. Germline V gene sequence: CDR1 SGHRS, CDR2 YFSETQ. V gave up 0 bases and J gave up 6 bases; unmatched junction bases: 2. The CDR3 length is 14 residues. The CDR3 is CASSLVTGDEKLFF. The CDR3 nucleotides read TGCGCCAGCAGCTTGGTTACAGGGGATGAAAAACTGTTTTTT.

This sequence joins TRBV5-1 and TRBJ2-5; weak D call: TRBD1 (6 bases). Trimming pared 4 bases from V and 5 bases from J, leaving 18 bases between. Germline values: CDR1 SGHRS, CDR2 YFSETQ. CDR3 length equals 15 residues. CDR3 DNA sequence: TGCGCCAGCAGCGGGGTCAGGGGCTTCAGGGAGACCCAGTACTTC. The encoded protein is CASSGVRGFRETQYF.

The CDR3 region is CASSQDPGDSNQPQHF. The CDR3 DNA follows: TGTGCCAGCAGCCAAGACCCCGGGGATAGCAATCAGCCCCAGCATTTT. The chain recombines TRBV4-2 with TRBJ1-5; D gene uncertain. V shed 0 bases and J shed 0 bases, with 9 bases lying between them. The CDR3 is 16 residues long. Germline V lookup: CDR1 LGHNA, CDR2 YNFKEQ.

V gene TRBV18 combines with J gene TRBJ2-4; TRBD1 matches at 8 bases. The V gene end was trimmed by 2 bases and the J gene end by 0 bases; junction bases not matched to a gene: 3. Per germline, CDR1 KGHSH and CDR2 LQKENI. The CDR3 has 16 residues. The CDR3 DNA is TGTGCCAGCTCACCAGGGGACAGGATAGCCAAAAACATTCAGTACTTC. This gives the protein CASSPGDRIAKNIQYF.

This chain joins TRBV28 and TRBJ2-7, with 7 bases matching TRBD1. The length of the CDR3 is 12 residues. The J segment lost 2 bases and the V segment lost 7 bases, leaving 2 bases of the junction unmatched. Germline-derived CDR1 and CDR2 are MDHEN and SYDVKM. The CDR3 is CASNRGPYEQYF. CDR3 DNA sequence: TGTGCCAGCAACAGGGGTCCCTACGAGCAGTACTTC.

This chain links TRBV5-1 with TRBJ2-7, with 7 nucleotides matching TRBD1. This CDR3 region has 14 residues. V was pared by 3 bases and J by 3 bases, with 6 bases of the junction left unmatched. Germline loops: CDR1 SGHRS, CDR2 YFSETQ. Written as DNA, the CDR3 is TGCGCCAGCAGCTCAGGGGGATTGGGCTACGAGCAGTACTTC. Translation: CASSSGGLGYEQYF.

A single count supports this clone. The chain links TRBV27 to TRBJ2-3; 11 nucleotides align to TRBD2. Germline CDR1 MNHEY, CDR2 SMNVEV (reference sequence). The CDR3 loop spans 15 amino acids. The J segment lost 6 bases and the V segment lost 5 bases, leaving 7 bases of the junction unmatched. CDR3 protein: CASSLIAGGWDTQYF. The CDR3 DNA reads TGTGCCAGCAGTCTTATAGCGGGGGGGTGGGATACGCAGTATTTT.

The rearrangement uses TRBV30 and TRBJ2-1, with 7 bases matching TRBD2. J lost 10 bases, V lost 0 bases, and 6 bases had no gene match. Germline CDR1 reads GTSNPN; CDR2 reads SVGIG (reference sequence). The CDR3 length is 13 residues. CDR3 loop: CAWSVTSAAEQFF. CDR3 coding DNA: TGTGCCTGGAGTGTAACTAGCGCGGCCGAGCAGTTCTTC.

The V call is TRBV11-3, the J call TRBJ1-1; weak D call: TRBD1 (6 bases). Trimming cost V 5 bases and J 8 bases, with 24 bases left between them. Germline CDR1 SGHNT, CDR2 YENEEA. This CDR3 has 16 residues. The CDR3 nucleotides are TGTGCCAGCAGCCGGGGGTCACGGGGGGGCGAAGGAGAAGCTTTCTTT. Protein product: CASSRGSRGGEGEAFF.

V gene TRBV7-8 combines with J gene TRBJ2-7; the match to TRBD1 covers 7 bases. CDR1 and CDR2 from the germline V gene are SGHVS and FQNEAQ. The CDR3 totals 14 residues. V gave up 9 bases and J gave up 3 bases; unmatched junction bases: 11. The CDR3: CASGDSGLIYEQYF. The CDR3 DNA follows: TGTGCCAGTGGGGACAGCGGACTGATCTACGAGCAGTACTTC. Based on the CDR3 plus reference TRBV7-8 and TRBJ2-7, the full variable domain is GAGVSQSPRYKVAKRGQDVALRCDPISGHVSLFWYQQALGQGPEFLTYFQNEAQLDKSGLPSDRFFAERPEGSVSTLKIQRTQQEDSAVYLCASGDSGLIYEQYFGPGTRLTVT.

J is TRBJ2-7 and V is TRBV19, with D perhaps matching TRBD2 (5 bases). This CDR3 comprises 14 residues. Germline V CDR1 and CDR2: LNHDA, SQIVND (reference sequence). Trimming shortened V by 3 bases and J by 4 bases, and 13 bases separated the two germline ends. The CDR3 DNA is TGTGCCAGTAGTATTTACGGACTGGCTTACGAGCAGTACTTC. It codes for CASSIYGLAYEQYF.

The chain has TRBV19 and TRBJ2-1; 7 nucleotides line up with TRBD1. V lost 6 bases to trimming and J lost 14 bases; unmatched junction nucleotides: 10. The CDR3 length is 12 residues. The germline gives CDR1 LNHDA, CDR2 SQIVND (reference sequence). CDR3 nucleotide sequence: TGTGCCAGTAGCCGCCGGGACCAGGGGGAGTTCTTC. It is translated as CASSRRDQGEFF.

The V call is TRBV10-2, the J call TRBJ1-1; weak D call: TRBD1 (6 bases). V was shortened by 6 bases and J by 4 bases, with 12 bases between the two germline ends. Germline V lookup: CDR1 WSHSY, CDR2 SAAADI. The CDR3 extends over 13 amino acids. This CDR3 reads CASSVGGTTEAFF. CDR3 nucleotides: TGCGCCAGCAGCGTAGGGGGAACCACTGAAGCTTTCTTT.

The CDR3 protein is CASSQDGQGDIQYF. CDR3 sequence (DNA): TGCGCCAGCAGCCAAGACGGACAGGGCGACATTCAGTACTTC. The rearrangement joins TRBV4-1 to TRBJ2-4; 8 nucleotides match TRBD1. V shed 0 bases, J shed 8 bases, and the junction held 3 bases outside the gene matches. CDR1 is MGHRA and CDR2 is YSYEKL in the germline V gene. The CDR3 covers 14 residues.

The CDR3 loop reads CASSLYSGEWYGYTF. The DNA for the CDR3 is TGTGCCAGCAGCTTGTATTCGGGAGAGTGGTATGGCTACACCTTC. The V and J genes are TRBV5-6 and TRBJ1-2; D is undetermined. Trimming left V 1 base short and J 5 bases short, with 15 bases between. Germline V gene sequence: CDR1 SGHDT, CDR2 YYEEEE. The CDR3 has 15 amino acids.

This rearrangement joins TRBV6-1 to TRBJ2-2; D is uncertain. V was pared by 10 bases and J by 4 bases, with 16 bases between. The CDR3 totals 14 residues. CDR1 and CDR2 (germline): MNHNS, SASEGT. CDR3 in DNA: TGTGCCATCGTGACCACTAAAGGCACCGGGGAGCTGTTTTTT. Its protein is CAIVTTKGTGELFF.

The V gene is TRBV11-2, the J gene TRBJ2-5, with 7 bases matching TRBD1. The germline CDR1 and CDR2 sequences are SGHAT and FQNNGV. The CDR3 runs to 16 residues. With V trimmed by 1 base and J by 4 bases, 9 bases remained unmatched. The CDR3 reads CASSLVTGALGETQYF. Here the CDR3 DNA reads TGTGCCAGCAGCTTAGTTACAGGGGCACTGGGAGAGACCCAGTACTTC.

The V call is TRBV5-1, the J call TRBJ2-7; D perhaps matches TRBD1 (6 bases). CDR1 and CDR2 from the germline V gene are SGHRS and YFSETQ. The V and J ends lost 2 bases and 2 bases respectively, with 11 bases between them. The CDR3 consists of 14 residues. CDR3: CASSFGTLTYEQYF. The CDR3 nucleotides read TGCGCCAGCAGCTTCGGGACACTAACCTACGAGCAGTACTTC.